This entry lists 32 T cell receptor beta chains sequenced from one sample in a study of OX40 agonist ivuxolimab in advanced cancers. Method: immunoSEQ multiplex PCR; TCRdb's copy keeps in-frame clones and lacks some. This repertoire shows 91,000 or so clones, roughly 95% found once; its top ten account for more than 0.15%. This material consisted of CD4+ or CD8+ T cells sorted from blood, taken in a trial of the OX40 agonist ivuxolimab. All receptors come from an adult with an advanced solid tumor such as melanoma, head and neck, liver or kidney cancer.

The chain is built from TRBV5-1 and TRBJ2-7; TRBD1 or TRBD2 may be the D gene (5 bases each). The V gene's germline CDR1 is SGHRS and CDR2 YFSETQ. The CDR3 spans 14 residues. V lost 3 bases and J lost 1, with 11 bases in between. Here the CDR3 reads CASSSGTPSYEQYF. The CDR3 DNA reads TGCGCCAGCAGCTCCGGGACGCCATCCTACGAGCAGTACTTC.

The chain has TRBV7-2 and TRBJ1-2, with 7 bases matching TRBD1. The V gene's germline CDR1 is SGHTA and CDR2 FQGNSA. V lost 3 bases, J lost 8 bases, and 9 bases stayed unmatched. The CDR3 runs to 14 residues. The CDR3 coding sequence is TGTGCCAGCAGCTTCGACAGGGTTGTGGGCGGCTACACCTTC. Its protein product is CASSFDRVVGGYTF.

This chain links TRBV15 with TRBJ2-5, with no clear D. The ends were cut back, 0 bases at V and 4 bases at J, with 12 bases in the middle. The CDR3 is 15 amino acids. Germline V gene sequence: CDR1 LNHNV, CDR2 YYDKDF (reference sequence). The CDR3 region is CATSRDPKGRETQYF. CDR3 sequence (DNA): TGTGCCACCAGCAGAGACCCCAAAGGTAGAGAGACCCAGTACTTC.

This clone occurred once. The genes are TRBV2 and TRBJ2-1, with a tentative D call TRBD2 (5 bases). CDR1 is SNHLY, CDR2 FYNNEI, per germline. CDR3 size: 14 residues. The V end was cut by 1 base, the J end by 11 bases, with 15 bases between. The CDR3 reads CASSEGWEQLKQFF. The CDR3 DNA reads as TGTGCCAGCAGTGAAGGATGGGAGCAATTAAAGCAGTTCTTC.

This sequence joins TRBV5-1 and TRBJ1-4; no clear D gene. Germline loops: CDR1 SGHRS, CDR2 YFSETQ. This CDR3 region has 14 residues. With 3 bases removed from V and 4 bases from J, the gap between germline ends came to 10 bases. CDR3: CASSSDGSNEKLFF. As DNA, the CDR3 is TGCGCCAGCAGCTCGGACGGTAGTAATGAAAAACTGTTTTTT.

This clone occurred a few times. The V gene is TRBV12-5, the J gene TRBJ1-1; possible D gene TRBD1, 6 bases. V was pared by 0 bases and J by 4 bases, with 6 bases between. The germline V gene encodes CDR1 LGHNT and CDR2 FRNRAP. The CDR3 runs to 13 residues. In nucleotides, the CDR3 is TGTGCTAGTGGTTTGGTAGGGGGCACTGAAGCTTTCTTT. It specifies CASGLVGGTEAFF.

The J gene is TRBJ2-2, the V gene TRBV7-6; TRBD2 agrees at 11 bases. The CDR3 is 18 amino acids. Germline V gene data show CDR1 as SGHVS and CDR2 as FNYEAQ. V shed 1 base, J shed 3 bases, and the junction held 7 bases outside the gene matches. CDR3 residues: CASSLEVAGGPHTGELFF. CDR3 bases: TGTGCCAGCAGCTTAGAGGTAGCGGGGGGGCCGCACACCGGGGAGCTGTTTTTT.

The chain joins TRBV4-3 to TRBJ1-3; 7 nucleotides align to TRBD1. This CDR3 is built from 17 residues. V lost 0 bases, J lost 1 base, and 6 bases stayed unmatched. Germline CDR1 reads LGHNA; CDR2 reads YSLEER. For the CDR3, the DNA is TGCGCCAGCAGCCAAGAGCCACAGGGGATTTCTGGAAACACCATATATTTT. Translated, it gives CASSQEPQGISGNTIYF.

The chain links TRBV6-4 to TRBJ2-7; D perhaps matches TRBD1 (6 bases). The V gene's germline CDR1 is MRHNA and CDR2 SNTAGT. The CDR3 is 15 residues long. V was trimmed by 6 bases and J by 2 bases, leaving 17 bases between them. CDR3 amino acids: CASRETGWGPYEQYF. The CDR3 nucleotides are TGTGCCAGCAGGGAAACAGGGTGGGGTCCCTACGAGCAGTACTTC.

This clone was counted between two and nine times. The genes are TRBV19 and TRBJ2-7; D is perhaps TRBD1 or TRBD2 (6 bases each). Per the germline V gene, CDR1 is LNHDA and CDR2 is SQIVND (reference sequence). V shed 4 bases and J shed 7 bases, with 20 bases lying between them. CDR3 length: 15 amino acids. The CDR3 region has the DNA TGTGCCAGTAGTACCTCGGGGGCCCCGCGGGGAGAGCAGTACTTC. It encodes CASSTSGAPRGEQYF.

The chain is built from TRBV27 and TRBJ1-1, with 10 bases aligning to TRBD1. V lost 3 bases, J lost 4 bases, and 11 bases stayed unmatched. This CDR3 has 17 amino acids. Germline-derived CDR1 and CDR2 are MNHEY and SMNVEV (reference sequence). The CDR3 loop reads CASSFRGPGQGFTEAFF. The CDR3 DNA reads TGTGCCAGCAGTTTTAGGGGGCCGGGACAGGGGTTCACTGAAGCTTTCTTT.

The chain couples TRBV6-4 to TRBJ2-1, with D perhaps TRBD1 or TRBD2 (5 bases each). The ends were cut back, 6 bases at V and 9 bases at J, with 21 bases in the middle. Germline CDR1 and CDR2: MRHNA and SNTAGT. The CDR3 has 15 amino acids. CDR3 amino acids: CASSHRDQISGEQFF. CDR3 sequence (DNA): TGTGCCAGCAGCCACCGGGACCAAATATCCGGTGAGCAGTTCTTC.

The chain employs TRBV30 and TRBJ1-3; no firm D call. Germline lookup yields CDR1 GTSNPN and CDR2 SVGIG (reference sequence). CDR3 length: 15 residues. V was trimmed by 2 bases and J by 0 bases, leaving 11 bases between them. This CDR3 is CAWSTGLSSGNTIYF. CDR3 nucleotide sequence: TGTGCCTGGAGTACCGGCCTCAGCTCTGGAAACACCATATATTTT.

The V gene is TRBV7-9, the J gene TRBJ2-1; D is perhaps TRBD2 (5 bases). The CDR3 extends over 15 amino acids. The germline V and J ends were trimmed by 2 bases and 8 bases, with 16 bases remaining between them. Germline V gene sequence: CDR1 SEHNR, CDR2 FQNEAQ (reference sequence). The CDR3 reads CASSLTGNLHDEQFF. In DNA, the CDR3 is TGTGCCAGCAGCTTAACCGGGAATCTACATGATGAGCAGTTCTTC.

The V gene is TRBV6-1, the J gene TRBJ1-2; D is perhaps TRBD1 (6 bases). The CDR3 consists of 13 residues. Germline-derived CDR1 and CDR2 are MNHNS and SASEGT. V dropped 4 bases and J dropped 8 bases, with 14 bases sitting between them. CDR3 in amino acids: CASSGTGTGGYTF. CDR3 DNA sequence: TGTGCCAGCAGTGGCACAGGGACGGGAGGCTACACCTTC.

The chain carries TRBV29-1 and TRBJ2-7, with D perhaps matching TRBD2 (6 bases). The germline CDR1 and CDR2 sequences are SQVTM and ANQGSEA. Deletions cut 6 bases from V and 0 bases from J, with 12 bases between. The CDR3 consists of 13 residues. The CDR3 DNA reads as TGCAGCGTCGGGGGACCGACCTCCTACGAGCAGTACTTC. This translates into CSVGGPTSYEQYF.

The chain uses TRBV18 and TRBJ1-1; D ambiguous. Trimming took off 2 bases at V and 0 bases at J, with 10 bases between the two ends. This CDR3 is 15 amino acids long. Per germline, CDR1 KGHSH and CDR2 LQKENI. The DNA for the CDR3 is TGTGCCAGCTCACCAGACGGTTTGATGAACACTGAAGCTTTCTTT. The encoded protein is CASSPDGLMNTEAFF.

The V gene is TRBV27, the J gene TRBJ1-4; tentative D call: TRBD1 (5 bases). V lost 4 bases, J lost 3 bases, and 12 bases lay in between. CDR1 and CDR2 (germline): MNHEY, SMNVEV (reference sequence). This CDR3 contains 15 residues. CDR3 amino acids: CASSWGGTANEKLFF. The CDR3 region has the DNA TGTGCCAGCAGTTGGGGGGGGACGGCTAATGAAAAACTGTTTTTT.

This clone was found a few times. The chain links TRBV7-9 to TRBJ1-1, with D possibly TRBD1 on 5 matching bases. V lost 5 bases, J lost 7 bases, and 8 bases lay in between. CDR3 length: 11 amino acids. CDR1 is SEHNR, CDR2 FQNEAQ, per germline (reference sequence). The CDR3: CASSVGGEAFF. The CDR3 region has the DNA TGTGCCAGCAGCGTGGGGGGTGAAGCTTTCTTT.

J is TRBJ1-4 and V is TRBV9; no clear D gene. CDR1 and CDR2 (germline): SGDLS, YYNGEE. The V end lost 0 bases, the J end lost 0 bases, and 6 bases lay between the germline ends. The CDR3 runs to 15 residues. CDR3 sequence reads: CASSVAGATNEKLFF. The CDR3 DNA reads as TGTGCCAGCAGCGTAGCAGGAGCAACTAATGAAAAACTGTTTTTT.

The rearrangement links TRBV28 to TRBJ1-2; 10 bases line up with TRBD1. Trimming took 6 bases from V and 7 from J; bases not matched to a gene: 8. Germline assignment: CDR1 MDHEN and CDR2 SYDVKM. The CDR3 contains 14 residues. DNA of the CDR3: TGTGCCAGCAGCCGAGACAGGGGGCTCGGTGGCTACACCTTC. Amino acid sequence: CASSRDRGLGGYTF.

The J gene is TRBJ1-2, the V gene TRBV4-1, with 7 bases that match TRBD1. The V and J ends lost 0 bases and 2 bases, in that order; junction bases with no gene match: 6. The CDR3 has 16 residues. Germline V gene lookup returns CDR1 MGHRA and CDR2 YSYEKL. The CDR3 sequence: CASSQDPGTENYGYTF. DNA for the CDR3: TGCGCCAGCAGCCAAGATCCCGGGACAGAAAACTATGGCTACACCTTC.

The CDR3 reads CASSPATGGGQPQHF. The CDR3 DNA reads as TGTGCCAGCTCACCCGCCACAGGGGGCGGGCAGCCCCAGCATTTT. V and J are TRBV18 and TRBJ1-5; 9 nucleotides align to TRBD1. The CDR3 length is 15 residues. With 3 bases clipped from V and 7 bases from J, the junction kept 7 bases outside the gene matches. Germline CDR1 KGHSH, CDR2 LQKENI.

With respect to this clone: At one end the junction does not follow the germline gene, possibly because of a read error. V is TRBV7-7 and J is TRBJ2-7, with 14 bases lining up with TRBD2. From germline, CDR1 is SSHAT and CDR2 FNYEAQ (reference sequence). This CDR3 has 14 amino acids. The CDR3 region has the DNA TGTGCTAGCAGCTTAGAGGGACTAGCGGGAGCGCAGTACTTC. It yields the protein CASSLEGLAGAQYF.

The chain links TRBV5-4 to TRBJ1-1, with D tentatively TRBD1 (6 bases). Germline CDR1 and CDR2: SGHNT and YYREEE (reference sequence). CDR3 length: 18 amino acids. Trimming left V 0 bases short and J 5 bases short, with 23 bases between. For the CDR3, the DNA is TGTGCCAGCAGCTTGGAGGGGGGCCCCACCTGGCTTATGACTGAAGCTTTCTTT. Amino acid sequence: CASSLEGGPTWLMTEAFF.

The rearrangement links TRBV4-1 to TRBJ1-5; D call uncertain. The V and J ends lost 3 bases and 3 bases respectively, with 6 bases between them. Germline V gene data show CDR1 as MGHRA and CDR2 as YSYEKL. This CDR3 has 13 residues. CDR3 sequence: CASSQDYNQPQHF. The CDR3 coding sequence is TGCGCCAGCAGCCAGGATTACAATCAGCCCCAGCATTTT.

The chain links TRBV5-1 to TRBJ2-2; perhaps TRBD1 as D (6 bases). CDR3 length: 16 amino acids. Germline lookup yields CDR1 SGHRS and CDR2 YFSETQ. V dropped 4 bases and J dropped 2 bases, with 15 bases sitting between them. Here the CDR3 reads CASSGVGTTNTGELFF. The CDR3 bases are TGCGCCAGCAGCGGGGTCGGGACAACTAACACCGGGGAGCTGTTTTTT.

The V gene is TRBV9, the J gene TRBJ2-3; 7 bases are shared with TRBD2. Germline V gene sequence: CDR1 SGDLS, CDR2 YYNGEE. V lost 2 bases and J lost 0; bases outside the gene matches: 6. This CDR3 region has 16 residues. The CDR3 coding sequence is TGTGCCAGCAGCGTTACTTCTAGCGGTAGCACAGATACGCAGTATTTT. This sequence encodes CASSVTSSGSTDTQYF.

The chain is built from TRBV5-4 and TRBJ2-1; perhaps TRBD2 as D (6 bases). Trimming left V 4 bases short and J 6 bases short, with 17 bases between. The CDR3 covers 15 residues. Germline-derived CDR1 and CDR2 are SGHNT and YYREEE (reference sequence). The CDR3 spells CASSPPFGGSNEQFF. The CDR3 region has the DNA TGTGCCAGCAGCCCCCCCTTTGGAGGGAGCAATGAGCAGTTCTTC.

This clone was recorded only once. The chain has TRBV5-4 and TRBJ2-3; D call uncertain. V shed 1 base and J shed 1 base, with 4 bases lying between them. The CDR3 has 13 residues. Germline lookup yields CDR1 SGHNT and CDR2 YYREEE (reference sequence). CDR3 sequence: CASSLSRTDTQYF. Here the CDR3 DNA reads TGTGCCAGCAGCTTGTCCCGCACAGATACGCAGTATTTT.

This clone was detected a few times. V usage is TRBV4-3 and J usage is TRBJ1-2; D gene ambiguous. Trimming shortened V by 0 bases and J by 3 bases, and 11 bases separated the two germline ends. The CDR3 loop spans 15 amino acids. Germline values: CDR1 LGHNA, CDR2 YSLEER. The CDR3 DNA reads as TGCGCCAGCAGCCAAGATGTAAGGATCGACTATGGCTACACCTTC. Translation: CASSQDVRIDYGYTF.

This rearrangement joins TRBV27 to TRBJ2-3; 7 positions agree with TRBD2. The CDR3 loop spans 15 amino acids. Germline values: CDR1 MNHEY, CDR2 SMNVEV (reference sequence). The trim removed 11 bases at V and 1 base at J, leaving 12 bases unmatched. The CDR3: CAGNPLGGGTDTQYF. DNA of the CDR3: TGTGCCGGCAACCCTTTGGGGGGGGGCACAGATACGCAGTATTTT.